Sequencing of this TCR beta chain was carried out in a study of blood T cell repertoires in COVID-19. Whole-study context: The United States, Italy and Spain supplied acute and convalescent COVID-19 samples. T cells, B-cell-depleted T cells, or PBMCs provided the cDNA or gDNA that served as material.

Study processing details: Reference gene primer amplification yielded estimated nucleated cell counts. TCRdb's table, derived via immunoSEQ multiplex PCR, lists solely in-frame clones and lacks some. D and trimming were read from the DNA, whereas the V and J calls and clone size are those reported in that table. The data hold over 200,000 clones, with 80% to 95% observed a single time. Enrolment of Seattle patients took place during active infection, and they were followed longitudinally. Germline V gene lookup returns CDR1 SGHDT and CDR2 YYEEEE. V lost 4 bases, J lost 8 bases, and 8 bases stayed unmatched. The CDR3 has 13 amino acids. This clone was observed once.

The J gene is TRBJ1-2, the V gene TRBV5-6; the match to TRBD1 covers 7 bases. The clonotype comes from a man aged 60 to 75 with COVID-19, enrolled during active disease. Sequencing was carried out using peripheral blood. The CDR3 here is CASSRDRAGGYTF. CDR3 nucleotides: TGTGCCAGCAGCCGAGACAGGGCCGGGGGCTACACCTTC. Complete variable domain (other parts from reference TRBV5-6 and TRBJ1-2): DAGVTQSPTHLIKTRGQQVTLRCSPKSGHDTVSWYQQALGQGPQFIFQYYEEEERQRGNFPDRFSGHQFPNYSSELNVNALLLGDSALYLCASSRDRAGGYTFGSGTRLTVV.